The present TCR beta chain was sequenced within a study of blood T cells in healthy people across ages. Broader study findings: The fall in TCR beta diversity per million T cells was roughly linear with age.

A J-beta primer mix and a sample-barcoded 5' primer were used in a second PCR of roughly 6 to 11 cycles. The study obtained at least 3 million CDR3-containing paired-end reads from every sample. A single record per CDR3 protein comes from TCRdb applying MiXCR to the 5' RACE reads. Of approximately 800,000 distinct CDR3 sequences detected, 60% to 80% appear once; the ten largest clones hold about a quarter. The CDR3 consists of 16 residues. Germline V gene sequence: CDR1 LGHNA, CDR2 YSLEER. The V end was cut by 2 bases, the J end by 5 bases, with 15 bases between. They isolated at least 6 million PBMCs from each sample. On this clonotype itself: The antigen remains unidentified.

The chain recombines TRBV4-3 with TRBJ1-4; the D gene is possibly TRBD1 (6 bases). Material for sequencing was blood. This receptor was taken from a man aged 25 to 40 in good health. CDR3 sequence (DNA): TGCGCCAGCAGCCAAAGGGGGGGGGGATCGAATGAAAAACTGTTTTTT. Translation: CASSQRGGGSNEKLFF.